This TCR beta chain was sequenced in a study of graft-versus-host responses after intestinal transplantation. Study-wide context: Among the recipients, transplants were multivisceral, liver-intestinal, or isolated intestinal. Following induction with anti-thymocyte globulin, all recipients were given tacrolimus and steroids for 2 to 4 years.

Study results and caveats: Recipient bone marrow held GvH clones, some seen earlier in ileum or blood.

The protocol was immunoSEQ multiplex PCR, while the TCRdb copy is restricted to in-frame clones and leaves out a portion. The data hold 95,000 to 150,000 clones, with about 95% observed a single time. Concerning this clone itself: The antigen remains unidentified.

CDR1 is MNHNS and CDR2 is SASEGT in the germline V gene. The CDR3 covers 15 residues. Trimming removed 2 bases from V and 2 bases from J, with 13 bases in between. Sequences were derived from unstimulated CD8+ T cells sorted from spleen or lymph node cells, sampled before intestinal transplant. V is TRBV6-1 and J is TRBJ2-7, with D possibly being TRBD1 (5 bases). This clonotype was sampled from a human donor who received an intestinal transplant. CDR3 coding DNA: TGTGCCAGCAGTGAAAGTCCGGACACAACCTACGAGCAGTACTTC. It yields the protein CASSESPDTTYEQYF.